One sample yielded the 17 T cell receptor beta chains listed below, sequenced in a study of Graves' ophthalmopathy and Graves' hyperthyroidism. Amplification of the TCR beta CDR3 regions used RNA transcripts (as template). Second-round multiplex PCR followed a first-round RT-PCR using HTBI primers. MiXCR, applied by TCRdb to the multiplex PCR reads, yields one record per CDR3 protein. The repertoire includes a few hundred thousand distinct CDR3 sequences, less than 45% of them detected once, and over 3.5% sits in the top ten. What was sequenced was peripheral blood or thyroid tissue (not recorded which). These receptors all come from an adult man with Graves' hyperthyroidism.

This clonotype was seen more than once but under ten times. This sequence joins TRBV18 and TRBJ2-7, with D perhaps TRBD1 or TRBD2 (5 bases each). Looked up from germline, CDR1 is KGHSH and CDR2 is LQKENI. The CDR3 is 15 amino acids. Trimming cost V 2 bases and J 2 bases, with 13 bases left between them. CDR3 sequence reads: CASSPYGGSTYEQYF. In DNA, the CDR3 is TGTGCCAGCTCACCATATGGGGGAAGTACCTACGAGCAGTACTTC.

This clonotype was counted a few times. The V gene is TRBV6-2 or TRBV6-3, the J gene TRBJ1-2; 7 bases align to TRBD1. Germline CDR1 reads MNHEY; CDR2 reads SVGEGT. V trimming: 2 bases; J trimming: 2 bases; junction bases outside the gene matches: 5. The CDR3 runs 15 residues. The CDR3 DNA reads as TGTGCCAGCAGTTACCGACAGGGCGGGAACTATGGCTACACCTTC. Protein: CASSYRQGGNYGYTF.

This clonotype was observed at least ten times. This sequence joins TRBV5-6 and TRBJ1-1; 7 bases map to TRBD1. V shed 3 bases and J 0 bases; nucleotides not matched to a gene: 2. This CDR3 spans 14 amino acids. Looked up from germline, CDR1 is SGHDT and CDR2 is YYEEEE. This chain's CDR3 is CASSWDRLNTEAFF. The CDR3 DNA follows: TGTGCCAGCAGCTGGGACAGACTGAACACTGAAGCTTTCTTT.

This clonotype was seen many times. The DNA of the CDR3 is TGTGCCAGCAGCTTAGAAGGACCTGAAGCTTTCTTT. It yields the protein CASSLEGPEAFF. The V call is TRBV7-9, the J call TRBJ1-1; D unresolved. V was clipped by 1 base and J by 6 bases, with 6 bases between them. The CDR3 runs 12 residues. Germline CDR1 and CDR2: SEHNR and FQNEAQ (reference sequence).

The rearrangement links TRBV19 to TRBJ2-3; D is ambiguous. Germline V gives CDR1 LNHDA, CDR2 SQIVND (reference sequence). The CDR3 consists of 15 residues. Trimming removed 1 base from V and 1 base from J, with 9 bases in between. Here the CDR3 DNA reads TGTGCCAGTAGTATAGGCAGTTGGGGCACAGATACGCAGTATTTT. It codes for CASSIGSWGTDTQYF.

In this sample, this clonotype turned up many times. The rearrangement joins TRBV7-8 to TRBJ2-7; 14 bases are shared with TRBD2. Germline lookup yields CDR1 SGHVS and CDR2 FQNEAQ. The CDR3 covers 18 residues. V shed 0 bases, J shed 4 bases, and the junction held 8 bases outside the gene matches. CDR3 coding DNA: TGTGCCAGCAGCTTAGCTGGGGGGACTAGCGGGAGAGGGTACGAGCAGTACTTC. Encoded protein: CASSLAGGTSGRGYEQYF.

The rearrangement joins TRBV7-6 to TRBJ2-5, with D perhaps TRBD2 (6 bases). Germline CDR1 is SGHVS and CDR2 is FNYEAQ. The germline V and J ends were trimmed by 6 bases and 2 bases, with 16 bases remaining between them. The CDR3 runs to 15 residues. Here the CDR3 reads CASSARRLGQETQYF. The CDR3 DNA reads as TGTGCCAGCAGTGCGAGACGACTAGGACAAGAGACCCAGTACTTC.

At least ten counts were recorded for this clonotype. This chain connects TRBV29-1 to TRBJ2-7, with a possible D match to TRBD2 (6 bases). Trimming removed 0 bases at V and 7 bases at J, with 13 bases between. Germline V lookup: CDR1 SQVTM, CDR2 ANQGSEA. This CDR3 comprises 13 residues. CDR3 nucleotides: TGCAGCGTTGAAGATCGGAGGGCGGGGGAGCAGTACTTC. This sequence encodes CSVEDRRAGEQYF.

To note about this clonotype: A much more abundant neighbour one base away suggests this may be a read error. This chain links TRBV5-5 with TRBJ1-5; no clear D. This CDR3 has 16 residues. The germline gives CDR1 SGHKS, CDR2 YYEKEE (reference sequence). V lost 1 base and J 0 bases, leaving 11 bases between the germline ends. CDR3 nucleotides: TGTGCCAGCAGCTTGCTGAAGCTCCCTAGCAATCAGCCCCAGCATTTT. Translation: CASSLLKLPSNQPQHF. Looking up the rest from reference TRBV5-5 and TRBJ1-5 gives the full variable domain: DAGVTQSPTHLIKTRGQQVTLRCSPISGHKSVSWYQQVLGQGPQFIFQYYEKEERGRGNFPDRFSARQFPNYSSELNVNALLLGDSALYLCASSLLKLPSNQPQHFGDGTRLSIL.

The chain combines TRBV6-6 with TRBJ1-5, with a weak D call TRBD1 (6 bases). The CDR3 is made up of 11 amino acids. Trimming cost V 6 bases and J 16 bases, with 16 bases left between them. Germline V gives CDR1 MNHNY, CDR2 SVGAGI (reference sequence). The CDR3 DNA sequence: TGTGCCAGCAGCAAAGCGGGGGGCTTACATTTT. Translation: CASSKAGGLHF.

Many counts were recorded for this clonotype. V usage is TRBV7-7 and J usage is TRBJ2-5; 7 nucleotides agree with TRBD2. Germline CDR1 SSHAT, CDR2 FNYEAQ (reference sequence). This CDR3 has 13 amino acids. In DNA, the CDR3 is TGTGCTAGCGGGCAGGGCTATACGGAGACCCAGTACTTC. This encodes CASGQGYTETQYF.

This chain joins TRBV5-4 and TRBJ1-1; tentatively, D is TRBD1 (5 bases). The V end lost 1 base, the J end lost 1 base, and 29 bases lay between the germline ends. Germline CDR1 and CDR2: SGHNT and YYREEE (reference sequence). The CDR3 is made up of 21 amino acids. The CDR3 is CASSLTSGGRHRGGRNTEAFF. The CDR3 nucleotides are TGTGCCAGCAGCTTGACTAGCGGGGGTCGACACCGGGGAGGGAGGAACACTGAAGCTTTCTTT.

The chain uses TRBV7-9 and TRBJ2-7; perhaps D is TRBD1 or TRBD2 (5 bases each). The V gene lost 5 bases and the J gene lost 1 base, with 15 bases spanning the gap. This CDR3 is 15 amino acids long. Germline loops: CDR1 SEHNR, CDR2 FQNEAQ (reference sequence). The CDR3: CASSLRGQWSYEQYF. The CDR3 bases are TGTGCCAGCAGCCTCCGGGGCCAGTGGTCCTACGAGCAGTACTTC.

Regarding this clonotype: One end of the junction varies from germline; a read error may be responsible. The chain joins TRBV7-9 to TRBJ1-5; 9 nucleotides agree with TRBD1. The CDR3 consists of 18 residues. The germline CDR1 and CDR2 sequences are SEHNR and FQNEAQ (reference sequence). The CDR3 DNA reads TGTGCCAGCAGTTTAGCGGGACAGGGCCTTTATAGCAATCAGCCCCAGCATTTT. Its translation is CASSLAGQGLYSNQPQHF.

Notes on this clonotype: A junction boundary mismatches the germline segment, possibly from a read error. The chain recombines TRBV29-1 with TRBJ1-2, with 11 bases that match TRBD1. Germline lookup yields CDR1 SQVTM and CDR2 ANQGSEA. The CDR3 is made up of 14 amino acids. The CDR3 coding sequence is TGCAGCGTGGTCTCCGGGACAGGGGGTATCGGCTACACCTTT. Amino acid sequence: CSVVSGTGGIGYTF. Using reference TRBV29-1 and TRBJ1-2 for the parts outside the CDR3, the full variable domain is SAVISQKPSRDICQRGTSLTIQCQVDSQVTMMFWYRQQPGQSLTLIATANQGSEATYESGFVIDKFPISRPNLTFSTLTVSNMSPEDSSIYLCSVVSGTGGIGYTFGSGTRLTVV.

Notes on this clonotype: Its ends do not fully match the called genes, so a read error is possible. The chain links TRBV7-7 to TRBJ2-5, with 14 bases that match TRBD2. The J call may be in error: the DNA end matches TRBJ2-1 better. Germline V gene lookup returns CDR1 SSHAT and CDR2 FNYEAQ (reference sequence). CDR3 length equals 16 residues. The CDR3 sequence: CASSAHGLAGGNEQFF. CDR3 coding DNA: TGTGCTAGCAGCGCCCACGGACTAGCGGGGGGCAATGAGCAGTTCTTC.

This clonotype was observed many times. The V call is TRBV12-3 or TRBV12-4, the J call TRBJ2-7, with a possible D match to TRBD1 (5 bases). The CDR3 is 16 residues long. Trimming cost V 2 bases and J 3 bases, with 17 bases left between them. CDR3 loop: CASSLTGPIHLYEQYF. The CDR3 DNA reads TGTGCCAGCAGTTTAACAGGACCTATACATCTCTACGAGCAGTACTTC.